This section outlines one T cell receptor (beta chain) sequence together with its context. Generated by immunoSEQ multiplex PCR, the TCRdb table keeps only in-frame clones and is missing some. The table includes some 310,000 clones, 90% detected once. The data belong to a study of blood T cell repertoires in COVID-19. Study-level information: Researchers got acute and convalescent COVID-19 samples from the United States, Italy and Spain.

Germline CDR1 is MDHEN and CDR2 is SYDVKM. This CDR3 has 16 residues. Trimming took 1 base from V and 8 from J; bases not matched to a gene: 9. The V gene is TRBV28, the J gene TRBJ1-4; 8 positions match TRBD1. The TCR was taken from a woman aged 25 to 39 with COVID-19, enrolled during active disease. Material: peripheral blood. The CDR3 DNA reads as TGTGCCAGCAGTTTATTCGGGACAGGAAGCAAGGAAAAACTGTTTTTT. Protein sequence: CASSLFGTGSKEKLFF.